A selection of T cell receptor beta chains follows, all from one sample in a study of early T cells in non-severe SARS-CoV-2 infection. Each CDR3 protein is one row after TCRdb ran MiXCR on the 5' RACE reads. The repertoire consists of roughly 77,000 distinct CDR3 sequences, with roughly 12% occurring once and the leading ten covering about 5%. Sequencing was done on a sample of whole blood. The source is an adult who was a healthcare worker with PCR-confirmed SARS-CoV-2 infection or an uninfected control (not recorded which). Both conserved end residues are part of each CDR3. The D gene is left open where the match is weak. Expanded clones are given a class, and other clones once, few, many or no size at all.

cdr3_nt	cdr3_aa	d_call	j_call	v_call	clone_size
TGCAGCGTTGTGAGGGGGCCGAGGACTGAAGCTTTCTTT	CSVVRGPRTEAFF	TRBD1	TRBJ1-1	TRBV29-1	-
TGTGCCAGCAGTTTAGAGGCGGGGCCAGGGGAGCAGTTCTTC	CASSLEAGPGEQFF	-	TRBJ2-1	TRBV12-3/TRBV12-4	-
TGCAGTGCTAGCAGGAGCAGGGGGCGCATCGGAGGGAACACTGAAGCTTTCTTT	CSASRSRGRIGGNTEAFF	TRBD1	TRBJ1-1	TRBV20-1	many
TGTGCCAGCAGCTTATCTCAGGGGGCTCTGGAGACCCAGTACTTC	CASSLSQGALETQYF	TRBD1	TRBJ2-5	TRBV11-2	many
TGTGCCAGCAGCCTTACCGGGACAGGGAACAATGAGCAGTTCTTC	CASSLTGTGNNEQFF	TRBD1	TRBJ2-1	TRBV7-9	-
TGTGCCAGCAGTTCGGGACTAGCGCCCAATGAGCAGTTCTTC	CASSSGLAPNEQFF	TRBD2	TRBJ2-1	TRBV7-2	few
TGTGCCAGCAGCCGCGGAGTAGGAAAAACCGGGGAGCTGTTTTTT	CASSRGVGKTGELFF	-	TRBJ2-2	TRBV11-2	few
TGCGCCAGCAGCGTCAGGGGGCCACCGAACTCTGGGGCCAACGTCCTGACTTTC	CASSVRGPPNSGANVLTF	TRBD1	TRBJ2-6	TRBV4-1	many
TGCGCCAGCAGCCGGGGAAGGGGCTGGGAGGACGAGCAGTACTTC	CASSRGRGWEDEQYF	-	TRBJ2-7	TRBV5-1	many
TGTGCCAGCAGCCCAGGCCTCGGCCGTGGCGGCTTAAATGAGCAGTTCTTC	CASSPGLGRGGLNEQFF	-	TRBJ2-1	TRBV7-9	-
TGCGCCAGCAGTGAGCAGGGGTTCTCTGGAAACACCATATATTTT	CASSEQGFSGNTIYF	-	TRBJ1-3	TRBV10-2	many
TGTGCCAGCAGCCTATTGAGAGGGTTGAACACTGAAGCTTTCTTT	CASSLLRGLNTEAFF	-	TRBJ1-1	TRBV14	many
TGTGCCAGCAGCGTAGCCCCTGCGGCCCCCTACGAGCAGTACTTC	CASSVAPAAPYEQYF	-	TRBJ2-7	TRBV9	many
TGTGCCAGCAGCCCCTCCGGATCTTACGAGCAGTACTTC	CASSPSGSYEQYF	-	TRBJ2-7	TRBV11-2	-
TGTGCCAGTACGGCAGGGCCCTACTACGAGCAGTACTTC	CASTAGPYYEQYF	-	TRBJ2-7	TRBV19	many
TGCAGTGCTCGGTCAGGGGGCTACGAGCAGTACTTC	CSARSGGYEQYF	TRBD1	TRBJ2-7	TRBV20-1	-
TGTGCCAGCTCACGAACATGGGGCTCTGGGGCCAACGTCCTGACTTTC	CASSRTWGSGANVLTF	-	TRBJ2-6	TRBV18	many
TGTGCTAGCAGCTTAGCGGGGGCAGGAGAGACCCAGTACTTC	CASSLAGAGETQYF	TRBD2	TRBJ2-5	TRBV7-7	many
TGCAGCGTTGAAGATCCGACGGTTTGGGATGGCTACACCTTC	CSVEDPTVWDGYTF	-	TRBJ1-2	TRBV29-1	few
TGTGCCAGCAGACTCGGCGGGGGACATAATTCACCCCTCCACTTT	CASRLGGGHNSPLHF	-	TRBJ1-6	TRBV7-8	many
TGCAGCGTTGAACCCAAGACAGGGAACTATGGCTACACCTTC	CSVEPKTGNYGYTF	TRBD1	TRBJ1-2	TRBV29-1	few
TGTGCCAGCAACCAGGGGGACCCTGGGGCCAACGTCCTGACTTTC	CASNQGDPGANVLTF	TRBD1	TRBJ2-6	TRBV2	-
TGTGCCAGCAGCGGGCTTAGACTAGCGGGGCACTACGAGCAGTACTTC	CASSGLRLAGHYEQYF	TRBD2	TRBJ2-7	TRBV7-2	few
TGTGCCAGCAGTGACAGGACAGCTACTAGCACAGATACGCAGTATTTT	CASSDRTATSTDTQYF	-	TRBJ2-3	TRBV6-1	-
TGCAGTGCCAGCTATGGGTTCAGCCAACGAGCCAAAAACATTCAGTACTTC	CSASYGFSQRAKNIQYF	-	TRBJ2-4	TRBV20-1	many
TGTGCCAGCAGCTTAGACAAGATAGGGGGAGGCTACACCTTC	CASSLDKIGGGYTF	-	TRBJ1-2	TRBV11-2	-
TGTGCCAGCAGGCGACAGGGCGATGGCACTGAAGCTTTCTTT	CASRRQGDGTEAFF	TRBD1	TRBJ1-1	TRBV7-3	many
TGTGCCAGCAGGATTTCAGGGGTAACGGATGAAGCTTTCTTT	CASRISGVTDEAFF	-	TRBJ1-1	TRBV7-9	many
TGCGCCAGCAGTGGAGGGGTCCCTGGGGCCAACGTCCTGACTTTC	CASSGGVPGANVLTF	-	TRBJ2-6	TRBV10-1	few
TGTGCCAGTAGTGGAAGGACTGGGCATGGCTACACCTTC	CASSGRTGHGYTF	-	TRBJ1-2	TRBV19	many
TGCAGCGGCGACAGCTCCTACAATGAGCAGTTCTTC	CSGDSSYNEQFF	-	TRBJ2-1	TRBV29-1	few
TGCGCCAGCAGCTTGAGTCTAGCGGGAGTAGGAGCCCAAGAGACCCAGTACTTC	CASSLSLAGVGAQETQYF	TRBD2	TRBJ2-5	TRBV5-1	-
TGTGCCAGTAGTACACAGGGGACCTACGAGCAGTACTTC	CASSTQGTYEQYF	TRBD1	TRBJ2-7	TRBV19	few
TGCAGTGCCACCCAGGAGGGACTAGCGGGGCGCGGGGAGCTGTTTTTT	CSATQEGLAGRGELFF	TRBD2	TRBJ2-2	TRBV20-1	many
TGCGCCAGCAGCTTCACAGGACACTCTGGGGCCAACGTCCTGACTTTC	CASSFTGHSGANVLTF	-	TRBJ2-6	TRBV5-1	many
TGTGCCAGCAGCCTGGCTCGGGAGCAGTACTTC	CASSLAREQYF	-	TRBJ2-7	TRBV13	many
TGTGCCATCAGTGAACGGGATTCCGGTAATGAGCAGTTCTTC	CAISERDSGNEQFF	-	TRBJ2-1	TRBV10-3	-
TGCAGCGTTGAAGAGTCAGGGGTAGGCACTGAAGCTTTCTTT	CSVEESGVGTEAFF	-	TRBJ1-1	TRBV29-1	few
TGTGCCAGCAGCAAAACCCCGCGACAGAGCTCCTACGAGCAGTACTTC	CASSKTPRQSSYEQYF	-	TRBJ2-7	TRBV2	-
TGTGCCAGTCCTCCCGGACTAGCGGGAGCTATCCACAATGAGCAGTTCTTC	CASPPGLAGAIHNEQFF	TRBD2	TRBJ2-1	TRBV28	few
TGTGCCAGCAGCTTAGAGGCAGCCTATAATTCACCCCTCCACTTT	CASSLEAAYNSPLHF	-	TRBJ1-6	TRBV7-2	-
TGTGCCAGCAGCCCGGGACAGGGGTACAACGAGCAGTACTTC	CASSPGQGYNEQYF	TRBD1	TRBJ2-7	TRBV7-9	few
TGTGCCAGCAGCTCCCGGGGGCAGGGGCGAGACTATGGCTACACCTTC	CASSSRGQGRDYGYTF	-	TRBJ1-2	TRBV7-9	-
TGCAGTGCTTTCCCCCCGGGACAGGGGGCCGGCGAGCAGTACTTC	CSAFPPGQGAGEQYF	TRBD1	TRBJ2-7	TRBV20-1	many
TGTGCCATCAGCGGGGGGGGCGAGACCTTCTACGAGCAGTACTTC	CAISGGGETFYEQYF	TRBD2	TRBJ2-7	TRBV10-3	many
TGCGCCAGCAGCTTGGTATCGGGGGGAGGAAACATTCAGTACTTC	CASSLVSGGGNIQYF	TRBD2	TRBJ2-4	TRBV5-1	-
TGTGCCAGCAGCCCCCGGATGGGGGGTGAGCAGTTCTTC	CASSPRMGGEQFF	-	TRBJ2-1	TRBV3-1	-
TGTGCCAGCAGTTATCGTAACACCGGGGAGCTGTTTTTT	CASSYRNTGELFF	-	TRBJ2-2	TRBV28	-
TGTGCCAGCAGCTCAAACAGGGTTGCTGACGAGACCCAGTACTTC	CASSSNRVADETQYF	-	TRBJ2-5	TRBV7-8	many
TGCGCCAGCAGTGCTAGCGGGGGCACAGATACGCAGTATTTT	CASSASGGTDTQYF	TRBD2	TRBJ2-3	TRBV10-2	-
TGTGCCAGCAGTCCACCCGCACTAGCGGGCCTTCCTCGAAATGAGCAGTTCTTC	CASSPPALAGLPRNEQFF	TRBD2	TRBJ2-1	TRBV7-8	few
TGTGCCAGCAGCACCGGGACTAGAAACAATGAGCAGTTCTTC	CASSTGTRNNEQFF	TRBD2	TRBJ2-1	TRBV7-3	-
TGCGCCAGCAGCCAAGATCACGAACTAGCGGGGGGAGATACGCAGTATTTT	CASSQDHELAGGDTQYF	TRBD2	TRBJ2-3	TRBV4-1	many
TGTGCCAGCAGCCGCGGACTGCTGAACACTGAAGCTTTCTTT	CASSRGLLNTEAFF	-	TRBJ1-1	TRBV14	few
TGTGCCACTTCTAGGGGGACACAACAAGAGACCCAGTACTTC	CATSRGTQQETQYF	-	TRBJ2-5	TRBV6-6	few